This record looks at one TCR beta chain sequence and its context. Possible read error: a much larger clone is one base away. Every patient had bone marrow sampled while the disease was active. These data belong to a study of read filtering for tumor transcriptome and immune sequencing. Study overall: Whole-transcriptome libraries were prepared after DNase treatment.

CDR1 and CDR2 (germline): MGHRA, YSYEKL. The CDR3 sequence is 18 residues long. This library used approximately 0.4 ug RNA and molecular barcoded adaptors spanning alpha/delta and beta/gamma chains. In TCRdb, the reads were re-called with MiXCR into one record per CDR3 protein. The sample lists roughly 27,000 distinct CDR3 sequences; over 13% were seen once. The sequenced sample consisted of a population of CD138-negative cells sorted from bone marrow. This TCR came from a donor at least 40 years old with multiple myeloma. The J gene is TRBJ2-2, the V gene TRBV4-1; the match to TRBD2 covers 8 bases. DNA of the CDR3: TGCGCCAGCAGCCAATTACCGGGACTAGGGCTTCACACCGGGGAGCTGTCTTTT. It codes for CASSQLPGLGLHTGELSF.